This is a list of T cell receptor beta chains from one sample in a study of T cells in Graves' hyperthyroidism and ophthalmopathy. TCRdb called the multiplex PCR reads again in MiXCR, with one record for every CDR3 protein. The profile covers almost 600,000 distinct CDR3 sequences, with under 60% appearing a single time and about 7.8% taken by the ten largest. Sample: peripheral blood or thyroid tissue (not recorded which). Receptor source: a young woman with Graves' hyperthyroidism. Each CDR3 is given with its conserved first and last residue. A D gene is named only where the DNA matches it firmly. Clone size is not always given. Where it is, it says once, few, many or a class for expanded clones.

d_call,v_call,j_call,clone_size,cdr3_aa,cdr3_nt
TRBD2,TRBV7-9,TRBJ2-5,NA,CASSHAPGLRGETQYF,TGTGCCAGCAGCCACGCGCCGGGACTAAGGGGAGAGACCCAGTACTTC
TRBD1,TRBV2,TRBJ2-2,NA,CASRTDRGRTGELFF,TGTGCCAGCAGGACTGACAGGGGGAGGACCGGGGAGCTGTTTTTT
NA,TRBV2,TRBJ1-2,many,CASSERRPAPSYGYTF,TGTGCCAGCAGTGAACGGCGGCCAGCACCTTCCTATGGCTACACCTTC
TRBD1,TRBV7-7,TRBJ2-5,many,CASSKGTGGVETQYF,TGTGCTAGCAGCAAAGGGACAGGGGGCGTGGAGACCCAGTACTTC
NA,TRBV20-1,TRBJ2-1,NA,CSAIRWEDGNEQFF,TGCAGTGCTATAAGGTGGGAGGATGGGAATGAGCAGTTCTTC
NA,TRBV12-3/TRBV12-4,TRBJ2-7,NA,CASSFLRAGDNEQYF,TGTGCCAGCAGCTTCCTCAGGGCGGGCGACAATGAGCAGTACTTC
NA,TRBV6-6,TRBJ1-5,many,CASSRALGAGNQPQHF,TGTGCCAGCAGCCGGGCGCTGGGAGCGGGCAATCAGCCCCAGCATTTT
NA,TRBV7-9,TRBJ2-7,NA,CASSQGSGTTGEEQYF,TGCGCCAGCAGCCAGGGTAGCGGTACTACCGGGGAAGAGCAGTACTTC
TRBD1,TRBV20-1,TRBJ1-6,many,CSARSKRTGYYNSPLHF,TGCAGTGCTAGATCCAAGAGGACAGGTTACTATAATTCACCCCTCCACTTT
TRBD2,TRBV11-2,TRBJ2-6,many,CASGLQWGGGRGSGANVLTF,TGTGCCAGCGGCCTGCAGTGGGGCGGGGGACGTGGCTCTGGGGCCAACGTCCTGACTTTC
NA,TRBV19,TRBJ2-7,NA,CASSIGLWRDSYYEQYF,TGTGCCAGTAGTATCGGGCTTTGGCGGGACTCCTACTACGAGCAGTACTTC
TRBD1,TRBV10-3,TRBJ1-2,many,CAIRSTGMDGYTF,TGTGCCATCAGGTCGACAGGGATGGATGGCTACACCTTC
NA,TRBV24-1,TRBJ1-5,NA,CATSEMGDQPQHF,TGTGCCACCAGTGAGATGGGGGATCAGCCCCAGCATTTT
TRBD1,TRBV29-1,TRBJ2-6,NA,CSVGGTVGGANVLTF,TGCAGCGTTGGAGGGACAGTCGGTGGGGCCAACGTCCTGACTTTC
NA,TRBV20-1,TRBJ2-1,NA,CSASSAVPSYNEQFF,TGCAGTGCTAGTTCGGCGGTCCCCTCCTACAATGAGCAGTTCTTC
TRBD1,TRBV7-9,TRBJ2-7,NA,CASSLYGTGPREQYF,TGTGCCAGCAGCTTATATGGGACAGGGCCCCGGGAGCAGTACTTC
NA,TRBV29-1,TRBJ2-7,NA,CSSLVRTLRSDEQYF,TGCAGCAGTCTCGTTCGAACACTTCGGTCCGACGAGCAGTACTTC
NA,TRBV24-1,TRBJ2-5,many,CATSDTGNQETQYF,TGTGCCACCAGTGATACGGGGAACCAAGAGACCCAGTACTTC
TRBD1,TRBV11-1,TRBJ1-4,NA,CASIGTGDETNEKLFF,TGTGCCAGCATCGGGACAGGGGACGAAACTAATGAAAAACTGTTTTTT
NA,TRBV9,TRBJ1-2,NA,CARGPQEGGYTF,TGTGCTAGAGGTCCCCAGGAGGGTGGCTACACCTTC
TRBD2,TRBV7-2,TRBJ2-7,NA,CASSPYRLAGGGEQYF,TGTGCCAGCAGCCCCTACCGACTAGCGGGAGGGGGAGAGCAGTACTTC
TRBD2,TRBV7-2,TRBJ2-6,many,CASSSPPGLAPVLTGANVLTF,TGTGCCAGCAGCTCGCCGCCGGGACTAGCGCCCGTTCTCACGGGGGCCAACGTCCTGACTTTC
NA,TRBV24-1,TRBJ1-5,many,CATSDSGLGGNQPQHF,TGTGCCACCAGTGATTCCGGGCTAGGGGGCAATCAGCCCCAGCATTTT
NA,TRBV7-2,TRBJ2-1,NA,CASRSALLNEQFF,TGTGCCAGCAGGTCAGCCTTACTCAATGAGCAGTTCTTC
NA,TRBV6-5,TRBJ1-5,NA,CASSLRTLKGNQPQHF,TGTGCCAGCAGTCTGAGGACCCTCAAGGGCAATCAGCCCCAGCATTTT
TRBD1,TRBV20-1,TRBJ1-4,NA,CSARVDRGYNEKLFF,TGCAGTGCTAGGGTCGACAGGGGGTACAATGAAAAACTGTTTTTT
NA,TRBV5-8,TRBJ1-1,many,CASSLSSQGTEAFF,TGTGCCAGCAGCTTATCGTCCCAAGGCACTGAAGCTTTCTTT
TRBD1,TRBV20-1,TRBJ1-1,NA,CSADGTATSSGSEAFF,TGCAGTGCCGACGGGACAGCCACTTCTTCGGGTTCTGAAGCTTTCTTT
TRBD1,TRBV9,TRBJ1-3,many,CASSVDRGHTIYF,TGTGCCAGCAGCGTAGACAGGGGACACACCATATATTTT
TRBD1,TRBV7-2,TRBJ1-4,NA,CTSSADRANTNEKLFF,TGTACCAGCAGCGCTGACAGGGCGAACACTAATGAAAAACTGTTTTTT
NA,TRBV15,TRBJ2-1,few,CATSRVDSSAYEQFF,TGTGCCACCAGCAGAGTGGATAGCAGCGCTTATGAGCAGTTCTTC
NA,TRBV5-1,TRBJ1-6,many,CASSLHENSPLHF,TGCGCCAGCAGCTTGCACGAGAATTCACCCCTCCACTTT
TRBD1,TRBV29-1,TRBJ1-5,NA,CSAGQANQPQHF,TGCAGCGCAGGACAGGCCAATCAGCCCCAGCATTTT
NA,TRBV9,TRBJ1-1,few,CASSGGGGTEAFF,TGTGCCAGCAGCGGGGGTGGTGGGACTGAAGCTTTCTTT
TRBD1,TRBV20-1,TRBJ1-2,many,CSASSSRGGAYGYTF,TGCAGTGCTAGCTCCTCGAGAGGGGGCGCATATGGCTACACCTTC
NA,TRBV27,TRBJ2-7,NA,CASSEGGPVSEQYF,TGTGCCAGCAGTGAGGGGGGCCCCGTCTCCGAGCAGTACTTC
NA,TRBV4-1,TRBJ1-5,many,CASSQEGPSSTFGQPQHF,TGCGCCAGCAGCCAAGAAGGGCCGAGTAGCACCTTCGGACAGCCCCAGCATTTT
NA,TRBV24-1,TRBJ1-5,once,CATSDLQPRRGGGQPQHF,TGTGCCACCAGTGATTTGCAGCCACGAAGGGGGGGAGGACAGCCCCAGCATTTT
NA,TRBV5-8,TRBJ2-2,many,CASDIRPLFNTGELFF,TGTGCCAGCGACATCAGGCCGCTATTCAACACCGGGGAGCTGTTTTTT
NA,TRBV7-3,TRBJ2-5,NA,CASSFYICSVSPAGESQYF,NA
NA,TRBV15,TRBJ1-2,NA,CAPRGDGYTF,TGTGCTCCCAGAGGGGACGGCTACACCTTC
NA,TRBV3-1,TRBJ1-2,once,CASSQRDSSGYTF,TGTGCCAGCAGCCAAAGGGATAGTAGTGGCTACACCTTC